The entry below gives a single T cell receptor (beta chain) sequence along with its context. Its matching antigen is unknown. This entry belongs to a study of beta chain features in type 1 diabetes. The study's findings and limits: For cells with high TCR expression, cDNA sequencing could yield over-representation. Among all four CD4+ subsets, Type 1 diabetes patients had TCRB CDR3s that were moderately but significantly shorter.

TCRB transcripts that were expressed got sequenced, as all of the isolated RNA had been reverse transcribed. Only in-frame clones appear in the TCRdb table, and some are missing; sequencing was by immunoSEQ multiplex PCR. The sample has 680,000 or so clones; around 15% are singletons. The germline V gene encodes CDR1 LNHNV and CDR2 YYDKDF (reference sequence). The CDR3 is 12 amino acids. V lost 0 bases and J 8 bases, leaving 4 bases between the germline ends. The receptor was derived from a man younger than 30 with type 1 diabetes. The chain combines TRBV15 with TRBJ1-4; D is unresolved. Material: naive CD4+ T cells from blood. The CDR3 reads CATSRDFEKLFF. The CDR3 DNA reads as TGTGCCACCAGCAGAGATTTCGAAAAACTGTTTTTT.